This T cell receptor (beta chain) stems from a study of OX40 agonist ivuxolimab in advanced cancers. The CDR3 is 9 amino acids. V lost 5 bases and J lost 8, with 6 bases in between. Germline V gives CDR1 SQVTM, CDR2 ANQGSEA. Profiling relied on immunoSEQ multiplex PCR, and the TCRdb table lists in-frame clones only, not all of them. Altogether 80,000 to 95,000 clones are present, under 95% being singletons, with the ten largest covering more than 0.5%. The TCR was taken from an adult with an advanced solid tumor such as melanoma, head and neck, liver or kidney cancer. The chain carries TRBV29-1 and TRBJ2-5; D is unclear. The sequencing used CD4+ or CD8+ T cells sorted from blood, collected in a trial of the OX40 agonist ivuxolimab. The CDR3 here is CSVSNTQYF. CDR3 DNA sequence: TGCAGCGTTTCGAATACCCAGTACTTC.